The clone carrying this T cell receptor (beta chain) appeared many times. The data were taken from a study of breast tumors, draining lymph nodes, adjacent tissues. Germline CDR1 reads MNHEY; CDR2 reads SVGAGI. Trimming pared 7 bases from V and 5 bases from J, leaving 17 bases between. This CDR3 has 14 residues. One entry per CDR3 protein results from TCRdb running MiXCR on the multiplex PCR reads. The sample has 270,000 or so distinct CDR3 sequences; roughly 30% are singletons. Samples came from axillary lymph nodes draining the breast cancer. This TCR was sampled from a female donor with breast cancer. Some clones in this sample may be carry-over from other donors' samples. Sequencing used axillary lymph node tissue. J is TRBJ2-5 and V is TRBV6-5, with D perhaps TRBD2 (5 bases). This chain's CDR3 is CASKRLVVGETQYF. CDR3 nucleotide sequence: TGTGCCAGCAAGCGGCTAGTTGTCGGGGAGACCCAGTACTTC.